Presented here are 5 T cell receptor beta chains from one specimen sequenced in a study of T cell repertoires in aging, cancer and after chemotherapy. TCR beta rearrangements were amplified from peripheral blood genomic DNA. A mixed TRB-A/B primer pool amplified rearranged TRB by multiplex touch-down PCR. TCRdb reprocessed the multiplex PCR reads via MiXCR and lists one record per CDR3 protein. The sample has about 900 distinct CDR3 sequences; 25% to 30% are singletons. Sequenced material: blood. These receptor sequences come from a human donor with a solid tumor.

The chain links TRBV5-1 to TRBJ2-1, with 8 nucleotides matching TRBD1. CDR3 length: 16 amino acids. CDR1 is SGHRS and CDR2 is YFSETQ in the germline V gene. J lost 2 bases, V lost 1 base, and 5 bases had no gene match. Here the CDR3 DNA reads TGCGCCAGCAGCTTGTCCCCAGGGGGCCCCTACAATGAGCAGTTCTTC. The encoded protein is CASSLSPGGPYNEQFF.

This clonotype is large. V is TRBV6-6 and J is TRBJ1-5; D not resolved. The CDR3 has 10 residues. The germline CDR1 and CDR2 sequences are MNHNY and SVGAGI (reference sequence). Trimming cost V 8 bases and J 9 bases, with 8 bases left between them. CDR3 sequence: CASGVRPQHF. CDR3 bases: TGTGCCAGCGGGGTCCGGCCCCAGCATTTT.

This clonotype was detected a few times. V usage is TRBV7-4 and J usage is TRBJ2-7; no reliable D call. The length of the CDR3 is 14 residues. Trimming stripped 3 bases from V and 2 bases from J, with 11 bases between. Germline CDR1 reads SGHVT; CDR2 reads SQSDAQ. The CDR3 protein is CASSLVGGPYEQYF. The CDR3 region has the DNA TGTGCCAGCAGCTTGGTTGGCGGCCCCTACGAGCAGTACTTC.

Only one count was recorded for this clonotype. This may be a read error, as it is one base from a much larger clone. The gene calls are TRBV6-1 and TRBJ1-2, with unresolved D. CDR1 is MNHNS and CDR2 is SASEGT in the germline V gene. V was pared by 0 bases and J by 2 bases, with 10 bases between. CDR3 length: 15 residues. CDR3 amino acids: CASSEALVNNYGYTF. The DNA for the CDR3 is TGTGCCAGCAGTGAAGCTTTGGTCAACAACTATGGCTACACCTTC.

A note on this clonotype: A much more abundant neighbour one base away suggests this may be a read error. The rearrangement links TRBV19 to TRBJ1-6, with 8 positions matching TRBD1. Germline CDR1 LNHDA, CDR2 SQIVND (reference sequence). The CDR3 loop spans 15 amino acids. With 4 bases clipped from V and 7 bases from J, the junction kept 6 bases outside the gene matches. CDR3 residues: CASSSKQGVNSPLHF. The CDR3 DNA reads TGTGCCAGTAGTAGTAAACAGGGGGTAAATTCACCCCTCCACTTT.